This T cell receptor beta chain appears in the sequencing data of a study of T cell responses to AZD1222 COVID-19 vaccine. Libraries were prepared by immunoSEQ multiplex PCR; TCRdb keeps only in-frame clonotypes and omits some of them. The profile covers under 150,000 clones, with roughly 91% appearing a single time and approximately 5.3% taken by the ten largest. This CDR3 has 12 residues. Germline V lookup: CDR1 KGHSY, CDR2 FQNENV. V gave up 4 bases and J gave up 8 bases, with 11 bases separating them. The source was peripheral blood, collected on day 0 of AZD1222 vaccination. The V gene is TRBV16, the J gene TRBJ1-2, with D possibly being TRBD1 (5 bases). This sequence was found in an adult in good health. CDR3 sequence: CASSRDLEGYTF. The CDR3 nucleotides are TGTGCCAGCAGCCGGGACCTAGAGGGCTACACCTTC.